The 15 T cell receptor beta chains listed next were all sequenced from one sample in a study of identical twins. From the 5' RACE reads, TCRdb called clonotypes with MiXCR, one entry per CDR3 protein. Found here are about 520,000 distinct CDR3 sequences, less than 25% of them singletons; the top ten hold about 0.99%. These data were also filed under a second study, of T cells expressing NK-cell markers.

The sequencing input was CD4+ T cells sorted from blood. These receptors all come from a woman between 18 and 29 years old in good health.

The chain combines TRBV7-2 with TRBJ1-1; D gene ambiguous. V was pared by 2 bases and J by 8 bases, with 15 bases between. This CDR3 comprises 14 residues. Germline V gene data show CDR1 as SGHTA and CDR2 as FQGNSA. CDR3 residues: CASSLQRQGSEAFF. The CDR3 DNA is TGTGCCAGCAGCTTACAACGACAAGGGTCAGAAGCTTTCTTT. Full variable domain (missing parts from reference TRBV7-2 and TRBJ1-1): GAGVSQSPSNKVTEKGKDVELRCDPISGHTALYWYRQSLGQGLEFLIYFQGNSAPDKSGLPSDRFSAERTGGSVSTLTIQRTQQEDSAVYLCASSLQRQGSEAFFGQGTRLTVV.

This clonotype was seen more than once but under ten times. The chain carries TRBV12-3 or TRBV12-4 and TRBJ1-5; TRBD1 is a possible D gene (5 bases). Trimming cost V 6 bases and J 9 bases, with 18 bases left between them. The CDR3 is made up of 14 amino acids. The CDR3 coding sequence is TGTGCCAGCAGCCGGGACCGGGAAGTTGGGCCCCAGCATTTT. As protein: CASSRDREVGPQHF.

This clonotype was seen more than once but under ten times. The V gene is TRBV11-2, the J gene TRBJ2-7; 7 bases agree with TRBD2. This CDR3 comprises 15 residues. Germline V gives CDR1 SGHAT, CDR2 FQNNGV. Trimming at V came to 2 bases and at J to 6 bases, leaving 10 bases not matched to a gene. This chain's CDR3 is CASSLSSTSVAEQYF. Here the CDR3 DNA reads TGTGCCAGCAGCTTATCCTCAACTAGCGTCGCCGAGCAGTACTTC. The whole variable domain, remainder taken from reference TRBV11-2 and TRBJ2-7, is EAGVAQSPRYKIIEKRQSVAFWCNPISGHATLYWYQQILGQGPKLLIQFQNNGVVDDSQLPKDRFSAERLKGVDSTLKIQPAKLEDSAVYLCASSLSSTSVAEQYFGPGTRLTVT.

This clonotype appeared many times. V gene TRBV20-1 combines with J gene TRBJ2-3; a possible D gene is TRBD2 (6 bases). Trimming left V 4 bases short and J 0 bases short, with 11 bases between. This CDR3 spans 14 amino acids. Germline CDR1 reads DFQATT; CDR2 reads SNEGSKA (reference sequence). CDR3: CSANRGASTDTQYF. CDR3 DNA sequence: TGCAGTGCTAACCGCGGGGCTAGCACAGATACGCAGTATTTT.

The chain combines TRBV5-1 with TRBJ2-2; perhaps TRBD2 as D (6 bases). V lost 8 bases and J lost 4, with 18 bases in between. The CDR3 sequence is 15 residues long. Germline CDR1 reads SGHRS; CDR2 reads YFSETQ. CDR3 nucleotides: TGCGCCAGTCGTGGGTCGGAGGGCTCCACCGGGGAGCTGTTTTTT. This sequence encodes CASRGSEGSTGELFF.

The chain uses TRBV5-5 and TRBJ2-5; D unclear. The CDR3 is made up of 14 amino acids. In germline, CDR1 is SGHKS, CDR2 YYEKEE (reference sequence). With 4 bases removed from V and 5 bases from J, the gap between germline ends came to 15 bases. The CDR3 loop reads CASSALSRTETQYF. The CDR3, as DNA: TGTGCCAGCAGCGCCCTCTCTCGCACCGAGACCCAGTACTTC.

The rearrangement links TRBV6-2 or TRBV6-3 to TRBJ2-3, with a weak D call TRBD2 (7 bases). The CDR3 runs to 16 residues. CDR1 and CDR2 (germline): MNHEY, SVGEGT. The germline V and J ends were trimmed by 5 bases and 1 base, with 16 bases remaining between them. In DNA, the CDR3 is TGTGCCAGCAGTCTCATCGGCGGGGGCGGCACAGATACGCAGTATTTT. Its translation: CASSLIGGGGTDTQYF.

The table lists this clonotype with many counts. V gene TRBV5-1 combines with J gene TRBJ2-7; D call uncertain. The V end lost 0 bases, the J end lost 7 bases, and 17 bases lay between the germline ends. Germline lookup yields CDR1 SGHRS and CDR2 YFSETQ. CDR3 length: 15 residues. In nucleotides, the CDR3 is TGCGCCAGCAGCTTGGTAGGACCAAAGTCGGGTGAGCAGTACTTC. Its translation: CASSLVGPKSGEQYF. Full variable domain (outside the CDR3, taken from reference TRBV5-1 and TRBJ2-7): KAGVTQTPRYLIKTRGQQVTLSCSPISGHRSVSWYQQTPGQGLQFLFEYFSETQRNKGNFPGRFSGRQFSNSRSEMNVSTLELGDSALYLCASSLVGPKSGEQYFGPGTRLTVT.

This chain connects TRBV6-5 to TRBJ2-1; D may match TRBD1 or TRBD2 (5 bases each). Trimming cost V 4 bases and J 8 bases, with 15 bases left between them. CDR1 is MNHEY and CDR2 is SVGAGI in the germline V gene. This CDR3 region has 14 residues. The CDR3 region has the DNA TGTGCCAGCAGTTCTGGCCACAGAGGGGATGAGCAGTTCTTC. Its protein is CASSSGHRGDEQFF.

The table lists this clonotype with a few counts. V and J are TRBV4-3 and TRBJ2-1; D unclear. This CDR3 spans 14 amino acids. Trimming shortened V by 0 bases and J by 3 bases, and 6 bases separated the two germline ends. From germline, CDR1 is LGHNA and CDR2 YSLEER. The DNA of the CDR3 is TGCGCCAGCAGCCAAGAACCCCGCTACAATGAGCAGTTCTTC. It specifies CASSQEPRYNEQFF.

This clonotype was picked up many times. The rearrangement uses TRBV10-3 and TRBJ2-1; tentative D call: TRBD2 (6 bases). CDR3 length equals 13 residues. V was clipped by 4 bases and J by 6 bases, with 10 bases between them. Germline V gene data show CDR1 as ENHRY and CDR2 as SYGVKD. In DNA form, the CDR3 reads TGTGCCATCAGTGTGGGACTGGGCAATGAGCAGTTCTTC. Translating it yields CAISVGLGNEQFF.

The chain recombines TRBV6-1 with TRBJ2-5, with unresolved D. V was cut by 1 base and J by 2 bases, with 5 bases left in between. In germline, CDR1 is MNHNS, CDR2 SASEGT. The CDR3 has 13 amino acids. CDR3 protein: CASSEVLQETQYF. The CDR3 DNA is TGTGCCAGCAGTGAAGTCCTACAAGAGACCCAGTACTTC.

The chain employs TRBV7-9 and TRBJ1-6; 8 positions agree with TRBD1. The CDR3 length is 15 residues. V lost 5 bases and J lost 11; bases outside the gene matches: 11. Germline V gene sequence: CDR1 SEHNR, CDR2 FQNEAQ (reference sequence). The CDR3 region is CASSDPGQDRAPLHF. In DNA form, the CDR3 reads TGTGCCAGCAGCGACCCGGGACAGGATAGAGCACCCCTCCACTTT.

A few counts support this clonotype. The chain employs TRBV7-9 and TRBJ2-1; D not resolved. V lost 6 bases, J lost 0 bases, and 12 bases lay in between. Germline CDR1 reads SEHNR; CDR2 reads FQNEAQ (reference sequence). The CDR3 contains 15 residues. The CDR3 nucleotides read TGTGCCAGCAGTCCAACCAGGAGCTCCTACAATGAGCAGTTCTTC. As protein: CASSPTRSSYNEQFF.

This clonotype came up a few times. The rearrangement uses TRBV9 and TRBJ2-1; D perhaps matches TRBD2 (5 bases). The V gene's germline CDR1 is SGDLS and CDR2 YYNGEE. V was cut by 2 bases and J by 0 bases, with 9 bases left in between. CDR3 size: 15 residues. Written as DNA, the CDR3 is TGTGCCAGCAGCGTGGACTCGCCCTCCTACAATGAGCAGTTCTTC. Protein: CASSVDSPSYNEQFF.